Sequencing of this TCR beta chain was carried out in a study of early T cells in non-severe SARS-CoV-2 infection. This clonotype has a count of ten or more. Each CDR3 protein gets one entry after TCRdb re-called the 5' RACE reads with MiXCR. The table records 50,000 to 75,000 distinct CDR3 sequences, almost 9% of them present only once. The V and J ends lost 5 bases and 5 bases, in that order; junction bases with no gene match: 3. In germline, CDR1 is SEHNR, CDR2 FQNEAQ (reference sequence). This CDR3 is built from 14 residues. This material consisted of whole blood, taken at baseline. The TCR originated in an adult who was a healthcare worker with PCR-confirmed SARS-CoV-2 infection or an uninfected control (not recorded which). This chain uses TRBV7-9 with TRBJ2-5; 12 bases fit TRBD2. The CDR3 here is CASSPTSGRETQYF. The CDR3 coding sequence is TGTGCCAGCAGCCCCACTAGCGGGAGGGAGACCCAGTACTTC.